The rows below give T cell receptor beta chains drawn from one sample of a study of identical twins. TCRdb ran MiXCR on the 5' RACE reads and lists one entry per CDR3 protein. The profile shows roughly 350,000 distinct CDR3 sequences, approximately 8.7% of them singletons. Sequencing was done on a sample of naive T cells sorted from blood. These receptors were taken from a woman between 50 and 59 years old in good health. Each CDR3 is given with its conserved first and last residue. D genes are given only for firm matches. Where a row states a size, it is once, few, many or the class of an expanded clone; other rows omit it.

TRBJ2-7,TRBV5-1,few,TRBD2,TGCGCCAGCAGCGTGACTAGCGGGAGGACTACCGAGCAGTACTTC,CASSVTSGRTTEQYF
TRBJ1-6,TRBV7-2,NA,NA,TGTGCCAGCAGCTTAGCCAGGGACACCCTCCACTTT,CASSLARDTLHF
TRBJ2-2,TRBV7-9,many,NA,TGTGCCAGCAGCGCACAGGGACCTACCGGGGAGCTGTTTTTT,CASSAQGPTGELFF
TRBJ2-5,TRBV19,once,NA,TGTGCCAGTAGTATTCTTGACGCCTGGCGGACCCAGTACTTC,CASSILDAWRTQYF
TRBJ2-5,TRBV12-3/TRBV12-4,few,TRBD1,TGTGCCAGCAGTTTGAAGGACAAAGGGGGCACCCAGTACTTC,CASSLKDKGGTQYF
TRBJ2-1,TRBV20-1,NA,TRBD1,TGCAGTGCTGGGAACCGGGACAGGGGACCCTACAATGAGCAGTTCTTC,CSAGNRDRGPYNEQFF
TRBJ2-1,TRBV5-1,many,NA,TGCGCCAGCAGCTTCGACGTCGTGACGTTCTACAATGAGCAGTTCTTC,CASSFDVVTFYNEQFF
TRBJ1-5,TRBV21-1,NA,NA,TGTGCCAGCAGCCTACGGACAGGGGGCCGCTGCAATCAGCCCCAGCATTTT,CASSLRTGGRCNQPQHF
TRBJ2-3,TRBV5-1,many,TRBD2,TGCGCCAGCAGCAGTGGACTAGCAACAGATACGCAGTATTTT,CASSSGLATDTQYF
TRBJ2-3,TRBV2,many,NA,TGTGCCAGTACAGAAAGGGGGGCAGATACGCAGTATTTT,CASTERGADTQYF
TRBJ2-7,TRBV7-3,NA,NA,TGTGCCAGCAGCGACAACAACTACGAGCAGTACTTC,CASSDNNYEQYF
TRBJ2-1,TRBV7-9,few,NA,TGTGCCAGCAGCTCCCCCGGGGCGGCCTACAATGAGCAGTTCTTC,CASSSPGAAYNEQFF
TRBJ2-1,TRBV5-1,many,TRBD2,TGCGCCAGCAGCCAGACTCTAGCGGGAGGGCCGCTCAATGAGCAGTTCTTC,CASSQTLAGGPLNEQFF
TRBJ2-7,TRBV9,many,TRBD1,TGTGCCAGCAACAGGGGGGGACAGGGCGGCGAGCAGTACTTC,CASNRGGQGGEQYF
TRBJ2-4,TRBV11-3,NA,NA,TGTGCCAGCAGCTTCCCCTTCGGGAGAGATGGGAACATTCAGTACTTC,CASSFPFGRDGNIQYF
TRBJ1-1,TRBV5-1,NA,NA,TGCGCCAGCAGCTTGGAAGCGAACACTGAAGCTTTCTTT,CASSLEANTEAFF
TRBJ2-1,TRBV12-3/TRBV12-4,NA,TRBD1,TGTGCCAGCAGTGCCAACCGTAGGGGGCGGACCTACAATGAGCAGTTCTTC,CASSANRRGRTYNEQFF